The 11 T cell receptor beta chains below come from one sample, sequenced in a study of T cell responses to AZD1222 COVID-19 vaccine (dated by TCRdb to the early 2020s). The library was produced with the immunoSEQ multiplex PCR assay. As stored in TCRdb, this immuneACCESS dataset retains in-frame rearrangements with V and J assigned. A fraction of the clones does not appear; measured against another copy, unresolved V genes explain less than half of the discrepancy, and the remainder lacks a known reason. Across this sample there are some 110,000 clones, with about 91% seen only once. Over 1.5% of the sample is in the top ten clones. Reading the label with the study, this specimen's time point is: baseline before first vaccination. The source material was peripheral blood, sampled on day 0 of AZD1222 vaccination. These receptor sequences come from an adult in good health.

In its sample, this clone was seen a few times. This sample also contains other DNA sequences that code for the same CDR3. V is TRBV18 and J is TRBJ2-7; tentative D call: TRBD1 (6 bases). There are 13 residues in the CDR3. V lost 3 bases to trimming and J lost 0 bases, with 6 bases between them. Germline assignment: CDR1 KGHSH and CDR2 LQKENI. Here the CDR3 DNA reads TGTGCCAGCTCACCGGACAGCTCCTACGAGCAGTACTTC. Encoded protein: CASSPDSSYEQYF.

This chain links TRBV29-1 with TRBJ1-2; possibly TRBD1 for D (6 bases). CDR1 is SQVTM, CDR2 ANQGSEA, per germline. Trimming removed 5 bases at V and 1 base at J, with 11 bases between. The CDR3 contains 13 residues. CDR3 amino acids: CSVQQGVNYGYTF. CDR3 DNA: TGCAGCGTTCAACAGGGAGTTAACTATGGCTACACCTTC.

The chain uses TRBV18 and TRBJ1-4; D unclear. The ends were cut back, 3 bases at V and 8 bases at J, with 13 bases in the middle. The CDR3 has 14 amino acids. Germline CDR1 KGHSH, CDR2 LQKENI. The CDR3 here is CASSPRGDAEKLFF. Here the CDR3 DNA reads TGTGCCAGCTCACCCCGTGGGGATGCGGAAAAACTGTTTTTT.

With respect to this clone: At the DNA level, this CDR3 is encoded by other sequences in the same sample as well. The V and J genes are TRBV9 and TRBJ2-1, with D perhaps TRBD2 (5 bases). The CDR3 has 15 amino acids. Germline V gene sequence: CDR1 SGDLS, CDR2 YYNGEE. V lost 0 bases to trimming and J lost 1 base, with 8 bases between them. Here the CDR3 reads CASSVGTGSYNEQFF. The CDR3, as DNA: TGTGCCAGCAGCGTAGGGACTGGGTCCTACAATGAGCAGTTCTTC.

This clone has more than one count but fewer than ten. This sequence joins TRBV4-1 and TRBJ1-1, with D possibly matching TRBD1 (5 bases). V was cut by 2 bases and J by 5 bases, with 18 bases left in between. Germline CDR1 reads MGHRA; CDR2 reads YSYEKL. CDR3 size: 16 residues. CDR3 region: CASSQRPVRGKTEAFF. CDR3 bases: TGCGCCAGCAGCCAACGACCCGTGCGGGGGAAGACTGAAGCTTTCTTT.

This chain joins TRBV18 and TRBJ1-4; TRBD1 might be the D (6 bases). Trimming left V 1 base short and J 6 bases short, with 12 bases between. CDR1 and CDR2 (germline): KGHSH, LQKENI. The CDR3 has 15 amino acids. The CDR3 DNA follows: TGTGCCAGCTCACCACTGCAGGGGAGGGATGAAAAACTGTTTTTT. It encodes CASSPLQGRDEKLFF.

The V call is TRBV6-2 or TRBV6-3, the J call TRBJ2-7; TRBD2 matches at 11 bases. Germline values: CDR1 MNHEY, CDR2 SVGEGT. The length of the CDR3 is 15 residues. V gave up 6 bases and J gave up 4 bases; unmatched junction bases: 8. The CDR3 is CASSQGLAGTYEQYV. The CDR3 DNA sequence: TGTGCCAGCAGCCAAGGACTAGCGGGTACATACGAGCAGTACGTC.

The chain combines TRBV6-5 with TRBJ2-1; a possible D gene is TRBD2 (6 bases). V lost 2 bases to trimming and J lost 7 bases, with 15 bases between them. This CDR3 has 15 residues. Germline V gene sequence: CDR1 MNHEY, CDR2 SVGAGI. The CDR3 spells CASSYGGGVVNEQFF. The CDR3 region has the DNA TGTGCCAGCAGTTACGGAGGAGGGGTCGTGAATGAGCAGTTCTTC.

This clone was seen a handful of times. The V and J genes are TRBV19 and TRBJ1-2; a weak D match, TRBD1 (6 bases). CDR3 size: 14 residues. Germline-derived CDR1 and CDR2 are LNHDA and SQIVND (reference sequence). Trimming pared 6 bases from V and 4 bases from J, leaving 15 bases between. In DNA, the CDR3 is TGTGCCAGTAGACAAATAGGGGGTCCCTATGGCTACACCTTC. It translates to CASRQIGGPYGYTF. Full variable domain (rest looked up from reference TRBV19 and TRBJ1-2): DGGITQSPKYLFRKEGQNVTLSCEQNLNHDAMYWYRQDPGQGLRLIYYSQIVNDFQKGDIAEGYSVSREKKESFPLTVTSAQKNPTAFYLCASRQIGGPYGYTFGSGTRLTVV.

The chain joins TRBV6-5 to TRBJ1-1; the D gene is possibly TRBD1 (6 bases). Germline V gene data show CDR1 as MNHEY and CDR2 as SVGAGI. V lost 7 bases, J lost 5 bases, and 20 bases lay in between. The CDR3 runs to 15 residues. This CDR3 reads CASTPGAFWGTEAFF. In DNA, the CDR3 is TGTGCCAGCACCCCAGGGGCCTTCTGGGGGACTGAAGCTTTCTTT.

V and J are TRBV12-3 or TRBV12-4 and TRBJ2-3; no firm D call. The CDR3 is 11 amino acids. The V and J ends lost 7 bases and 0 bases respectively, with 2 bases between them. The CDR3: CASTSTDTQYF. The CDR3 DNA reads TGTGCCAGCACTAGCACAGATACGCAGTATTTT.